The T cell receptor (beta chain) under discussion was sequenced for a study of cytomegalovirus exposure and HLA in healthy donors. Germline V gene data show CDR1 as MNHEY and CDR2 as SVGAGI. V lost 6 bases, J lost 0 bases, and 14 bases lay in between. The length of the CDR3 is 15 residues. Remarks on this clone: Antigen specificity is unknown.

Overall study findings and caveats: In a later analysis, across HLA loci, associated TCR counts were highest for DRB1, lowest for HLA-C. Apparent HLA restriction characterized most CMV-associated TCR beta chains in a later analysis. Follow-up analysis later connected one missense variant in DCLRE1C with trimming of TCR beta V- and J-genes.

Primers included in the PCR were 60 Vbeta and 13 Jbeta primers. This table comes from immunoSEQ multiplex PCR, and its TCRdb copy is limited to in-frame clones, with some not included. This sample has 98,000 or so clones, with over 60% found just once. This clonotype was obtained from a woman between 18 and 30 years old in good health and CMV-seropositive. This rearrangement joins TRBV6-5 to TRBJ1-1; weak D call: TRBD1 (6 bases). The sequencing sample was made of PBMCs. The CDR3 here is CASRRGQTMNTEAFF. In DNA, the CDR3 is TGTGCCAGCAGACGCGGACAGACAATGAACACTGAAGCTTTCTTT.